This entry concerns a single T cell receptor beta chain. The target antigen is unknown. These data are taken from a study of long-term antiretroviral therapy in people with HIV. Study-wide points: In HIV, the repertoires covered a tighter span of CDR3 lengths than in controls.

CDR3 length: 17 amino acids. Germline V gene sequence: CDR1 SGHAT, CDR2 FQNNGV. V lost 3 bases and J 0 bases, leaving 18 bases between the germline ends. Runs used v3.0 of the immunoSEQ assay and were done at survey level. Produced via immunoSEQ multiplex PCR; TCRdb's table is partial and in-frame only. The profile shows about 19,000 clones, approximately 90% of them singletons. Material: unsorted PBMCs, obtained 2.1 years after starting antiretroviral therapy. V is TRBV11-2 and J is TRBJ2-7; D is undetermined. The sequence came from a man aged 18-30 years with HIV. The CDR3 coding sequence is TGTGCCAGCAGCTTCAGGAGTACTGGGCGGAGCTCCTACGAGCAGTACTTC. Translated, it gives CASSFRSTGRSSYEQYF.